This T cell receptor (beta chain) comes out of a study of T cells in Graves' hyperthyroidism and ophthalmopathy. Whole-study results and caveats: Most thyroid clonotypes expanded above 0.001 were also detected in blood. Patients with ophthalmopathy were separated from those with stable hyperthyroidism by a 13 V-J model.

PBMCs stemmed from under 11 ml fresh peripheral blood. Germline V lookup: CDR1 SNHLY, CDR2 FYNNEI. The trim removed 11 bases at V and 2 bases at J, leaving 10 bases unmatched. The CDR3 is 14 residues long. RNA transcripts yielded amplified TCR beta CDR3 regions. The TCR CDR3 first-round RT-PCR relied on the HTBI primer set. TCRdb processed the multiplex PCR reads anew with MiXCR; each CDR3 protein has one entry. The sample consists of fewer than 350,000 distinct CDR3 sequences, roughly 20% of them appearing once. Worth noting for this clonotype: The antigen remains unidentified.

The chain employs TRBV2 and TRBJ2-7; 9 positions match TRBD1. The sequenced sample consisted of blood. The clonotype originates from a man over 45 with Graves' ophthalmopathy. The CDR3 DNA is TGTGCCGGACGGACAGGGGAAGGTCCCTACGAGCAGTACTTC. Protein product: CAGRTGEGPYEQYF.